Shown below are 18 T cell receptor beta chains from a single sample sequenced in a study of shared clonotypes between healthy human individuals. TCRdb keeps only in-frame clones here, not all; method: immunoSEQ multiplex PCR. The data hold approximately 1.5 million clones, with approximately 98.5% observed a single time. Input material: naive CD4+ T cells sorted from blood. Noted subset: CD45RA+ positively selected. The source is a man aged 30 to 45 in good health.

The chain couples TRBV2 to TRBJ2-7; D call uncertain. V was clipped by 7 bases and J by 4 bases, with 17 bases between them. The length of the CDR3 is 14 residues. CDR1 SNHLY and CDR2 FYNNEI come from the germline V gene. Here the CDR3 DNA reads TGTGCCAGCACGCGTTCTCAGAGGATTTACGAGCAGTACTTC. As protein: CASTRSQRIYEQYF.

For this clone: The sample holds other DNA sequences that translate to the same CDR3. The chain recombines TRBV29-1 with TRBJ2-7; D is ambiguous. From germline, CDR1 is SQVTM and CDR2 ANQGSEA. The CDR3 consists of 10 residues. The ends were cut back, 4 bases at V and 3 bases at J, with 4 bases in the middle. DNA of the CDR3: TGCAGCGTTGGGGACTACGAGCAGTACTTC. It translates to CSVGDYEQYF.

J is TRBJ1-4 and V is TRBV7-8; D might be TRBD1 (5 bases). This CDR3 contains 14 residues. V was pared by 1 base and J by 6 bases, with 9 bases between. From germline, CDR1 is SGHVS and CDR2 FQNEAQ. CDR3 sequence (DNA): TGTGCCAGCAGCTTAGTCGGGGGGGATGAAAAACTGTTTTTT. Amino acids: CASSLVGGDEKLFF.

The rearrangement links TRBV10-3 to TRBJ2-2, with a tentative D call TRBD2 (6 bases). There are 14 residues in the CDR3. Germline V gene data show CDR1 as ENHRY and CDR2 as SYGVKD. Trimming took 11 bases from V and 3 from J, leaving 16 bases between them. The CDR3 nucleotides are TGTGCCGCCTGGCCGGGAGTGGACACCGGGGAGCTGTTTTTT. It codes for CAAWPGVDTGELFF.

This clone was observed once. The J gene is TRBJ2-2, the V gene TRBV7-2; D not resolved. CDR1 and CDR2 from the germline V gene are SGHTA and FQGNSA. This CDR3 spans 13 amino acids. V gave up 5 bases and J gave up 1 base, with 5 bases separating them. The CDR3 DNA reads TGTGCCAGCAGCCAACAGAACACCGGGGAGCTGTTTTTT. This sequence encodes CASSQQNTGELFF.

V usage is TRBV2 and J usage is TRBJ2-7; D might be TRBD1 (5 bases). From germline, CDR1 is SNHLY and CDR2 FYNNEI. V was pared by 5 bases and J by 5 bases, with 16 bases between. This CDR3 is built from 14 residues. The CDR3 here is CASSPHRTSDEQYF. For the CDR3, the DNA is TGTGCCAGCAGTCCTCACAGGACGTCCGACGAGCAGTACTTC.

This chain joins TRBV11-2 and TRBJ2-7; D not certain. The germline V gene encodes CDR1 SGHAT and CDR2 FQNNGV. This CDR3 is built from 14 residues. Trimming removed 7 bases from V and 2 bases from J, with 15 bases in between. Here the CDR3 reads CASTQDASTYEQYF. CDR3 sequence (DNA): TGTGCCAGCACCCAGGATGCAAGCACCTACGAGCAGTACTTC.

The chain couples TRBV6-4 to TRBJ2-1; 9 bases are a match to TRBD2. The CDR3 is 17 residues long. Germline V CDR1 and CDR2: MRHNA, SNTAGT. With V trimmed by 4 bases and J by 0 bases, 7 bases remained unmatched. CDR3 residues: CASSVGISGSSYNEQFF. The CDR3, as DNA: TGTGCCAGCAGTGTCGGTATTAGCGGGAGCTCCTACAATGAGCAGTTCTTC.

The chain is built from TRBV15 and TRBJ2-4; no clear D gene. The CDR3 runs to 14 residues. V was clipped by 1 base and J by 0 bases, with 4 bases between them. Germline CDR1 is LNHNV and CDR2 is YYDKDF (reference sequence). Written as DNA, the CDR3 is TGTGCCACCAGCAGAGCCCTAGCCAAAAACATTCAGTACTTC. This sequence encodes CATSRALAKNIQYF.

In the case of this clone: The sample carries other DNA sequences with the same CDR3. CDR3 in amino acids: CASSLGGFTGELFF. For the CDR3, the DNA is TGTGCCAGCAGCTTAGGGGGCTTCACCGGGGAGCTGTTTTTT. The chain couples TRBV7-6 to TRBJ2-2; TRBD1 is a possible D gene (5 bases). This CDR3 has 14 residues. Germline values: CDR1 SGHVS, CDR2 FNYEAQ. V lost 1 base, J lost 4 bases, and 7 bases lay in between.

The V gene is TRBV9, the J gene TRBJ2-2, with 11 bases aligning to TRBD2. V lost 2 bases to trimming and J lost 6 bases; unmatched junction nucleotides: 3. Germline loops: CDR1 SGDLS, CDR2 YYNGEE. The CDR3 totals 15 residues. CDR3 sequence (DNA): TGTGCCAGCAGCGTGACTAGCGGGATTGCCGGGGAGCTGTTTTTT. Protein product: CASSVTSGIAGELFF.

J is TRBJ2-3 and V is TRBV19; D may be TRBD2 (5 bases). The CDR3 is made up of 14 amino acids. V lost 6 bases, J lost 2 bases, and 12 bases lay in between. Germline values: CDR1 LNHDA, CDR2 SQIVND (reference sequence). CDR3 region: CASRRRELTDTQYF. In DNA form, the CDR3 reads TGTGCCAGTAGGAGACGGGAACTCACAGATACGCAGTATTTT.

The V gene is TRBV7-2, the J gene TRBJ1-5; D is perhaps TRBD1 (5 bases). This CDR3 has 14 amino acids. The V end lost 2 bases, the J end lost 7 bases, and 12 bases lay between the germline ends. CDR1 SGHTA and CDR2 FQGNSA come from the germline V gene. The CDR3 bases are TGTGCCAGCAGCTTATGGGGGGGTACACAGCCCCAGCATTTT. It is translated as CASSLWGGTQPQHF.

The rearrangement links TRBV25-1 to TRBJ2-4; TRBD2 matches at 8 bases. Germline V gene lookup returns CDR1 MGHDK and CDR2 SYGVNS. The CDR3 contains 13 residues. Trimming took 3 bases from V and 11 from J; bases not matched to a gene: 6. CDR3 DNA sequence: TGTGCCAGCAGTGATCCGGGGGGGTCGGTTCAGTACTTC. Translating gives CASSDPGGSVQYF. Looking up the rest from reference TRBV25-1 and TRBJ2-4 gives the full variable domain: EADIYQTPRYLVIGTGKKITLECSQTMGHDKMYWYQQDPGMELHLIHYSYGVNSTEKGDLSSESTVSRIRTEHFPLTLESARPSHTSQYLCASSDPGGSVQYFGAGTRLSVL.

With respect to this clone: The sample holds other DNA sequences that translate to the same CDR3. The chain combines TRBV7-2 with TRBJ1-1, with D tentatively TRBD1 (5 bases). V lost 2 bases to trimming and J lost 2 bases, with 9 bases between them. The CDR3 spans 14 residues. Looked up from germline, CDR1 is SGHTA and CDR2 is FQGNSA. The CDR3 DNA is TGTGCCAGCAGCTTACAGGGACTAAACACTGAAGCTTTCTTT. It yields the protein CASSLQGLNTEAFF.

In its sample, this clone was seen once. The CDR3 sequence: CASSLFAGSTDTQYF. As DNA, the CDR3 is TGTGCCAGCAGCTTATTTGCGGGAAGCACAGATACGCAGTATTTT. This chain links TRBV7-6 with TRBJ2-3; D may be TRBD2 (6 bases). The germline gives CDR1 SGHVS, CDR2 FNYEAQ. V shed 2 bases and J shed 0 bases, with 9 bases lying between them. The length of the CDR3 is 15 residues.

J is TRBJ2-2 and V is TRBV2; D ambiguous. This CDR3 spans 12 amino acids. V lost 5 bases, J lost 7 bases, and 8 bases lay in between. Germline CDR1 SNHLY, CDR2 FYNNEI. In nucleotides, the CDR3 is TGTGCCAGCAGTAGCCACCACGGGGAGCTGTTTTTT. It codes for CASSSHHGELFF.

The V gene is TRBV5-4, the J gene TRBJ2-1; perhaps TRBD2 as D (6 bases). CDR3 size: 15 residues. Trimming took 5 bases from V and 0 from J, leaving 12 bases between them. Germline V gives CDR1 SGHNT, CDR2 YYREEE (reference sequence). CDR3 in amino acids: CASSLAESSYNEQFF. As DNA, the CDR3 is TGTGCCAGCAGTTTAGCGGAAAGCTCCTACAATGAGCAGTTCTTC.